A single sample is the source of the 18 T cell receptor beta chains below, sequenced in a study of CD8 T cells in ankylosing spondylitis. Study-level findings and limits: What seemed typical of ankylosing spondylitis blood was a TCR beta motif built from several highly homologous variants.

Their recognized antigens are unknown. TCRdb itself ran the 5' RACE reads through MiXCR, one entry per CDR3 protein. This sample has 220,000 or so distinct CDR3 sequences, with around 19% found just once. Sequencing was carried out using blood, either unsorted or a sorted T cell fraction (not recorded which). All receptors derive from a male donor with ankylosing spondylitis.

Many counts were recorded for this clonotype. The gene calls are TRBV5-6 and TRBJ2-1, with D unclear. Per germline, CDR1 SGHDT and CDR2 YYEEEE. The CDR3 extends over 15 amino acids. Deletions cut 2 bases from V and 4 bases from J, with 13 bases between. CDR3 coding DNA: TGTGCCAGCAGCTTAACACCCTACCCATACAATGAGCAGTTCTTC. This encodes CASSLTPYPYNEQFF.

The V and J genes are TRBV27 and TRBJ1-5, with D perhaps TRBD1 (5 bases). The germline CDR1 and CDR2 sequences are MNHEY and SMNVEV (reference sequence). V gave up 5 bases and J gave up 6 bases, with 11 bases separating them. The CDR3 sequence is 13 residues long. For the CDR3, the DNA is TGTGCCAGCAGTGCCCTGGGGACTCAGCCCCAGCATTTT. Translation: CASSALGTQPQHF.

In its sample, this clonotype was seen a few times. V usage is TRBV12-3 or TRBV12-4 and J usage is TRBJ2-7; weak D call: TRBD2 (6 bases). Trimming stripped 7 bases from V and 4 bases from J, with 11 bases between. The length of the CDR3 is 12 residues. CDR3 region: CASNMGGYEQYF. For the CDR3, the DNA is TGTGCCAGCAATATGGGGGGATACGAGCAGTACTTC.

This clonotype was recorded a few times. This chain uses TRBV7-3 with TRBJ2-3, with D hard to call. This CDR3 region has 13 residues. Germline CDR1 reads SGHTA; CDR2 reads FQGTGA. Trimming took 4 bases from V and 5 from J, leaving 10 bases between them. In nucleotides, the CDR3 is TGTGCCAGCAGCTCCATTGTGGAAGATACGCAGTATTTT. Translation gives CASSSIVEDTQYF.

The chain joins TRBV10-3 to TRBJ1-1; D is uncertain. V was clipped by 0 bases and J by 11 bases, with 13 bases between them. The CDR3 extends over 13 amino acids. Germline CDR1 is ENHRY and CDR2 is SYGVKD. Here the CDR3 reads CAISESVGWPAFF. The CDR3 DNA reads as TGTGCCATCAGTGAGTCAGTGGGATGGCCCGCTTTCTTT.

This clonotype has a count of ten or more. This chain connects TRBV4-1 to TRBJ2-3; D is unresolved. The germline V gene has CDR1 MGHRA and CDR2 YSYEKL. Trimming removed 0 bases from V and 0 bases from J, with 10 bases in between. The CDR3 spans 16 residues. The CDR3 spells CASSQDSSTSTDTQYF. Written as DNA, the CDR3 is TGCGCCAGCAGCCAAGACAGCTCAACTAGCACAGATACGCAGTATTTT.

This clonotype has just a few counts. This chain's CDR3 is CASSQLAGTTGNEQFF. In nucleotides, the CDR3 is TGCGCCAGCAGCCAACTAGCGGGGACAACAGGGAATGAGCAGTTCTTC. V is TRBV4-1 and J is TRBJ2-1, with 9 bases matching TRBD2. Trimming at V came to 2 bases and at J to 7 bases, leaving 9 bases not matched to a gene. The V gene's germline CDR1 is MGHRA and CDR2 YSYEKL. This CDR3 comprises 16 residues.

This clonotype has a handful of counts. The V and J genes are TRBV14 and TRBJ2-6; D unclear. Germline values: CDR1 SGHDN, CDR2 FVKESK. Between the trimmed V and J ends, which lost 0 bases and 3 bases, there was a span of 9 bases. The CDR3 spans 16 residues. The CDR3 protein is CASSQDPVGGANVLTF. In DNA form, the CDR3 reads TGTGCCAGCAGCCAAGATCCTGTAGGTGGGGCCAACGTCCTGACTTTC.

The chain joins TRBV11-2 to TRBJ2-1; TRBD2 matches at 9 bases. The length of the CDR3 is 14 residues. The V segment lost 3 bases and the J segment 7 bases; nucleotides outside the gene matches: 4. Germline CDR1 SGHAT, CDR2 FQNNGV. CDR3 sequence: CASSFLSGGNEQFF. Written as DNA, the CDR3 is TGTGCCAGCAGCTTTCTCAGCGGGGGGAATGAGCAGTTCTTC.

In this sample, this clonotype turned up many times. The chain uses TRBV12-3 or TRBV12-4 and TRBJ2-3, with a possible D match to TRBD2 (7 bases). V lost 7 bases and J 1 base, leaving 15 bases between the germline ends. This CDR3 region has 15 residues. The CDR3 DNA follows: TGTGCCAGCACCACTGGGGGGGCAGGCACAGATACGCAGTATTTT. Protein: CASTTGGAGTDTQYF.

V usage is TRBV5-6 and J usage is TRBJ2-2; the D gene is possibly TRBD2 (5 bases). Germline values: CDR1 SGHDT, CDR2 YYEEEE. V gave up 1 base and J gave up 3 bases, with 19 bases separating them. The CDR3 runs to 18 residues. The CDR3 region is CASSLSEALYTYTGELFF. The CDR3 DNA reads TGTGCCAGCAGCTTGTCGGAGGCCTTGTATACATACACCGGGGAGCTGTTTTTT. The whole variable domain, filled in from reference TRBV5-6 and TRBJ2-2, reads DAGVTQSPTHLIKTRGQQVTLRCSPKSGHDTVSWYQQALGQGPQFIFQYYEEEERQRGNFPDRFSGHQFPNYSSELNVNALLLGDSALYLCASSLSEALYTYTGELFFGEGSRLTVL.

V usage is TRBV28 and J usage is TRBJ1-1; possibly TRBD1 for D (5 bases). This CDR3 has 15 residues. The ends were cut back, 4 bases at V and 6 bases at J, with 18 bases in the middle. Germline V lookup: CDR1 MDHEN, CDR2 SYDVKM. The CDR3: CASSWDLGAGAEAFF. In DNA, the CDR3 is TGTGCCAGCAGTTGGGACCTAGGTGCGGGCGCTGAAGCTTTCTTT.

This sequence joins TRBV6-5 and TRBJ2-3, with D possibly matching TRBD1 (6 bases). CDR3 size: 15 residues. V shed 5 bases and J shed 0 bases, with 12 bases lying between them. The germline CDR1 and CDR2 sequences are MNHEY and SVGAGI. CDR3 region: CASSTDRISTDTQYF. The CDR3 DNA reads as TGTGCCAGCAGTACCGACAGGATAAGCACAGATACGCAGTATTTT.

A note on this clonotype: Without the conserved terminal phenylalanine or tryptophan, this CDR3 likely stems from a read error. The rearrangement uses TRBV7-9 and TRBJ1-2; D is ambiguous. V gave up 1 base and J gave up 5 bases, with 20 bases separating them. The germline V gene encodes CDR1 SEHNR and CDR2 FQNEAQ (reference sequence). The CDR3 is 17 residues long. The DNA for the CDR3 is TGTGCCAGCAGCTTAGTAGAGGTCGTGTTCGATGGATATGGCTACACCTTA. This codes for CASSLVEVVFDGYGYTL.

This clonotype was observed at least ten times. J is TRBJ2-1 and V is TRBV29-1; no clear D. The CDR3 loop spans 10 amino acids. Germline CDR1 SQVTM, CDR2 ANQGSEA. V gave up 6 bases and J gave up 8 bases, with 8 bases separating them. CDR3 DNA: TGCAGCGTCGCTACGGATGAGCAGTTCTTC. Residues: CSVATDEQFF.

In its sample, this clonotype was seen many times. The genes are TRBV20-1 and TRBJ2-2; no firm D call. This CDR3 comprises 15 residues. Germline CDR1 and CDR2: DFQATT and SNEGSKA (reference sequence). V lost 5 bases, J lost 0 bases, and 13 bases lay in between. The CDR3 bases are TGCAGTGCTCTAAGAACCCCGACGAACACCGGGGAGCTGTTTTTT. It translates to CSALRTPTNTGELFF.

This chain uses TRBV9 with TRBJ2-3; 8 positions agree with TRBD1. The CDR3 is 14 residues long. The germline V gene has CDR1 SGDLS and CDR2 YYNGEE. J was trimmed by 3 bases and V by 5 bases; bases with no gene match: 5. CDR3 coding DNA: TGTGCCAGCAGTAAGGACAGGGCAACAGATACGCAGTATTTT. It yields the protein CASSKDRATDTQYF.

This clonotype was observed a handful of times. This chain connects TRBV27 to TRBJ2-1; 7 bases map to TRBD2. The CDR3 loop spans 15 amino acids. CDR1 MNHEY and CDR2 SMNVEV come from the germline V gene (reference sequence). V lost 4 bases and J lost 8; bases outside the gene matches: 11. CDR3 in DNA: TGTGCCAGCAGTTCTCTCGGACTAGGAGTTTATGAGCAGTTCTTC. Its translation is CASSSLGLGVYEQFF.